This T cell receptor (beta chain) originates from a study of blood T cell repertoires in COVID-19. Turning to the study itself: The United States, Italy and Spain provided the acute and convalescent COVID-19 samples. PBMCs, B-cell-depleted T cells, or T cells were the source of the cDNA or gDNA that made up the material.

Study processing details: Estimation of nucleated cell counts was performed using reference gene primer amplification. The repertoire was sequenced with immunoSEQ multiplex PCR; TCRdb's copy has only in-frame clones and lacks some. That table furnishes V, J and clone size, whereas the DNA furnished D and trimming. This table has about 36,000 clones, about nine tenths appearing once. This clone has just one count. With 7 bases clipped from V and 6 bases from J, the junction kept 14 bases outside the gene matches. The CDR3 has 16 residues. Germline V gene data show CDR1 as SNHLY and CDR2 as FYNNEI. The TCR sequence derives from a human donor in a cohort sampled during active COVID-19. Sequencing used peripheral blood. This rearrangement joins TRBV2 to TRBJ2-1, with 8 nucleotides matching TRBD2. For the CDR3, the DNA is TGTGCCAGCAAGAGAGCCCGACAGCGGGAGACCAATGAGCAGTTCTTC. Its protein is CASKRARQRETNEQFF. Looking up the rest from reference TRBV2 and TRBJ2-1 gives the full variable domain: EPEVTQTPSHQVTQMGQEVILRCVPISNHLYFYWYRQILGQKVEFLVSFYNNEISEKSEIFDDQFSVERPDGSNFTLKIRSTKLEDSAMYFCASKRARQRETNEQFFGPGTRLTVL.